These 17 T cell receptor beta chains were all obtained from the same sample, sequenced in a study of cytomegalovirus exposure and HLA in healthy donors. With 60 Vbeta and 13 Jbeta primers, the PCR was carried out. TCRdb's table, derived via immunoSEQ multiplex PCR, lists solely in-frame clones and lacks some. The sample consists of roughly 120,000 clones, about 68% of them appearing once. Sequenced sample: PBMCs. The receptors were gathered from a woman aged 40 to 50 in good health and CMV-seropositive.

V is TRBV27 and J is TRBJ1-5; D uncertain. Germline loops: CDR1 MNHEY, CDR2 SMNVEV (reference sequence). The CDR3 extends over 13 amino acids. Trimming removed 6 bases at V and 4 bases at J, with 10 bases between. The CDR3 sequence: CASSIARNQPQHF. Written as DNA, the CDR3 is TGTGCCAGCAGCATAGCACGAAATCAGCCCCAGCATTTT.

This sequence joins TRBV7-9 and TRBJ1-2; TRBD1 is a possible D gene (5 bases). The CDR3 is made up of 13 amino acids. V lost 11 bases and J 2 bases, leaving 15 bases between the germline ends. Per germline, CDR1 SEHNR and CDR2 FQNEAQ (reference sequence). CDR3 loop: CAANRGTNYGYTF. The CDR3 region has the DNA TGTGCCGCCAATAGGGGCACCAACTATGGCTACACCTTC.

This chain links TRBV7-2 with TRBJ1-5, with unresolved D. The V gene's germline CDR1 is SGHTA and CDR2 FQGNSA. The CDR3 extends over 14 amino acids. With 6 bases removed from V and 0 bases from J, the gap between germline ends came to 9 bases. This CDR3 is CASSTGFSNQPQHF. CDR3 DNA: TGTGCCAGCAGTACGGGGTTTAGCAATCAGCCCCAGCATTTT.

This chain uses TRBV30 with TRBJ2-1, with a tentative D call TRBD2 (5 bases). Germline-derived CDR1 and CDR2 are GTSNPN and SVGIG (reference sequence). The CDR3 is 14 amino acids. The germline V and J ends were trimmed by 2 bases and 5 bases, with 13 bases remaining between them. Written as DNA, the CDR3 is TGTGCCTGGAGTCTGATAGGACTTAACAATGAGCAGTTCTTC. It translates to CAWSLIGLNNEQFF. Filled out from reference TRBV30 and TRBJ2-1, the complete variable domain reads SQTIHQWPATLVQPVGSPLSLECTVEGTSNPNLYWYRQAAGRGLQLLFYSVGIGQISSEVPQNLSASRPQDRQFILSSKKLLLSDSGFYLCAWSLIGLNNEQFFGPGTRLTVL.

The CDR3 nucleotides are TGTGCCAGCAGCTTAGTTCTCGGGACAGGCTCGTATGGCTACACCTTC. Amino acids: CASSLVLGTGSYGYTF. The genes are TRBV7-9 and TRBJ1-2, with TRBD1 matching over 8 bases. CDR1 and CDR2 from the germline V gene are SEHNR and FQNEAQ (reference sequence). The CDR3 extends over 16 amino acids. V lost 1 base to trimming and J lost 5 bases; unmatched junction nucleotides: 9.

This chain links TRBV9 with TRBJ2-3; no reliable D call. V was shortened by 0 bases and J by 0 bases, with 8 bases between the two germline ends. The germline gives CDR1 SGDLS, CDR2 YYNGEE. This CDR3 spans 15 amino acids. This CDR3 is CASSVGALSTDTQYF. As DNA, the CDR3 is TGTGCCAGCAGCGTAGGGGCCCTGAGCACAGATACGCAGTATTTT.

This clone has more than one count but fewer than ten. The V call is TRBV28, the J call TRBJ2-2, with 12 bases matching TRBD2. Trimming cost V 3 bases and J 8 bases; bases outside gene matches: 4. Germline V gene sequence: CDR1 MDHEN, CDR2 SYDVKM. This CDR3 region has 15 residues. The CDR3 protein is CASSLMTSGRGELFF. The CDR3 region has the DNA TGTGCCAGCAGTTTGATGACTAGCGGGAGAGGGGAGCTGTTTTTT.

The rearrangement joins TRBV5-1 to TRBJ2-2; TRBD1 matches at 8 bases. Unmatched junction bases numbered 10, after V lost 7 bases and J lost 5 bases. The V gene's germline CDR1 is SGHRS and CDR2 YFSETQ. CDR3 length: 15 amino acids. CDR3 DNA: TGCGCCAGCGGAAAGGACAGGGTAGTTACCGGGGAGCTGTTTTTT. It translates to CASGKDRVVTGELFF.

The table lists this clone with a count of one. This sequence joins TRBV5-4 and TRBJ2-3; 10 bases agree with TRBD2. The trim removed 2 bases at V and 4 bases at J, leaving 7 bases unmatched. The CDR3 loop spans 16 amino acids. CDR1 and CDR2 (germline): SGHNT, YYREEE (reference sequence). As DNA, the CDR3 is TGTGCCAGCAGCTTATCAGCGGGGGGGCCGTCAGATACGCAGTATTTT. This encodes CASSLSAGGPSDTQYF.

Details on this clone: At one of its ends the junction is not consistent with the germline gene, which may arise from a read error. V usage is TRBV7-7 and J usage is TRBJ2-7, with 10 bases aligning to TRBD1. Germline values: CDR1 SSHAT, CDR2 FNYEAQ (reference sequence). The CDR3 contains 14 residues. CDR3 protein: CASSRDRGSYEQYF. CDR3 bases: TGTGCTAGCAGCCGGGACAGGGGTTCCTACGAGCAGTACTTC.

This clone was detected ten times or more. The CDR3 spells CASRSGAGYGYTF. The CDR3 DNA reads as TGTGCCAGCAGGTCAGGGGCGGGCTATGGCTACACCTTC. This chain joins TRBV25-1 and TRBJ1-2, with D maybe TRBD1 (6 bases). The V end lost 6 bases, the J end lost 4 bases, and 12 bases lay between the germline ends. The germline V gene encodes CDR1 MGHDK and CDR2 SYGVNS. This CDR3 has 13 amino acids.

This chain links TRBV5-1 with TRBJ2-7; 8 bases agree with TRBD1. J was trimmed by 7 bases and V by 0 bases; bases with no gene match: 9. CDR1 is SGHRS, CDR2 YFSETQ, per germline. CDR3 size: 15 residues. The CDR3 protein is CASSLEVRGLGEQYF. The DNA of the CDR3 is TGCGCCAGCAGCTTGGAGGTCAGGGGGCTTGGGGAGCAGTACTTC.

The rearrangement joins TRBV6-1 to TRBJ2-5; 9 bases fit TRBD1. The DNA matches TRBJ2-7 better at its end, which makes the J call doubtful. The CDR3 runs 17 residues. The germline V gene has CDR1 MNHNS and CDR2 SASEGT. As DNA, the CDR3 is TGTGCCAGCAGTGAAATGGGGAAGAACAGGGGGCGGTCCGAGCAGTACTTC. Protein product: CASSEMGKNRGRSEQYF.

The chain combines TRBV19 with TRBJ1-5, with 9 nucleotides matching TRBD1. Germline CDR1 and CDR2: LNHDA and SQIVND (reference sequence). The junction had 8 bases not matched to a gene; V was cut back by 1 base and J by 4 bases. The CDR3 has 17 residues. This chain's CDR3 is CASSIAPGQGWNQPQHF. In nucleotides, the CDR3 is TGTGCCAGTAGTATAGCCCCCGGACAGGGGTGGAATCAGCCCCAGCATTTT.

The V gene is TRBV5-4, the J gene TRBJ2-1, with TRBD2 matching 7 bases. From germline, CDR1 is SGHNT and CDR2 YYREEE (reference sequence). The CDR3 consists of 15 residues. V shed 4 bases, J shed 5 bases, and the junction held 9 bases outside the gene matches. CDR3 amino acids: CASSARTSNHNEQFF. In DNA form, the CDR3 reads TGTGCCAGCAGCGCCCGGACTAGTAATCACAATGAGCAGTTCTTC.

This clone was recorded once. This sequence joins TRBV21-1 and TRBJ2-7; TRBD1 was called by the table and not checked on the DNA. TRBV21-1 is classified as a pseudogene. The CDR3 covers 18 residues. In nucleotides, the CDR3 is TGTGCCAGCAGCAAAGCAGACAGGGGACACATAGTCCTCTACGAGCAGTACTTC. Translated: CASSKADRGHIVLYEQYF.

V gene TRBV5-6 combines with J gene TRBJ1-2; 7 positions agree with TRBD1. This CDR3 comprises 15 residues. CDR1 and CDR2 (germline): SGHDT, YYEEEE. Trimming took 4 bases from V and 7 from J; bases not matched to a gene: 13. CDR3 bases: TGTGCCAGCAGCCACCTGACAGGGTATGCGGGTGGCTACACCTTC. It is translated as CASSHLTGYAGGYTF.